Below are 15 T cell receptor beta chains sequenced from a single sample in a study of Graves' ophthalmopathy and Graves' hyperthyroidism. RNA transcripts were the template, and TCR beta CDR3 regions were amplified from them. Second-round multiplex PCR followed a first-round RT-PCR using HTBI primers. TCRdb analysed the multiplex PCR reads with MiXCR anew, one entry per CDR3 protein. In the table there are 1 million to 1.3 million distinct CDR3 sequences, around a third of which are singletons. The sample taken for sequencing was peripheral blood or thyroid tissue (not recorded which). These receptors came from an adult man with Graves' hyperthyroidism.

The chain carries TRBV19 and TRBJ1-6; no clear D gene. The CDR3 runs 12 residues. Trimming left V 11 bases short and J 5 bases short, with 10 bases between. The germline CDR1 and CDR2 sequences are LNHDA and SQIVND (reference sequence). CDR3 in DNA: TGTGCCTGGAGTGATCATAATTCACCCCTCCACTTT. It translates to CAWSDHNSPLHF.

The genes are TRBV29-1 and TRBJ2-1; no definite D call. The CDR3 has 10 residues. Trimming shortened V by 7 bases and J by 6 bases, and 7 bases separated the two germline ends. CDR1 is SQVTM and CDR2 is ANQGSEA in the germline V gene. The CDR3 loop reads CSGGFNEQFF. CDR3 coding DNA: TGCAGCGGCGGCTTCAATGAGCAGTTCTTC.

Ten or more counts support this clonotype. The rearrangement joins TRBV14 to TRBJ2-2, with D perhaps matching TRBD1 or TRBD2 (5 bases each). The CDR3 covers 16 residues. Germline CDR1 is SGHDN and CDR2 is FVKESK. V was pared by 2 bases and J by 4 bases, with 14 bases between. CDR3 loop: CASSQLGTVPTGELFF. The CDR3 DNA reads TGTGCCAGCAGCCAACTGGGGACGGTACCCACCGGGGAGCTGTTTTTT.

This clonotype was recorded at least ten times. The chain couples TRBV29-1 to TRBJ1-5; 10 bases fit TRBD1. Germline V gene sequence: CDR1 SQVTM, CDR2 ANQGSEA. The CDR3 covers 14 residues. V dropped 4 bases and J dropped 2; count of bases not matched to a gene: 2. The CDR3 protein is CSVGTGGGNQPQHF. CDR3 nucleotides: TGCAGCGTTGGGACAGGGGGTGGCAATCAGCCCCAGCATTTT.

The V gene is TRBV6-2 or TRBV6-3, the J gene TRBJ2-7; a weak D match, TRBD1 (6 bases). Per germline, CDR1 MNHEY and CDR2 SVGEGT. V was cut by 2 bases and J by 3 bases, with 23 bases left in between. The CDR3 contains 18 residues. The CDR3 region has the DNA TGTGCCAGCAGTTACCGCAGGGCGGCCGGGGACACGGACTACGAGCAGTACTTC. As protein: CASSYRRAAGDTDYEQYF.

In this sample, this clonotype turned up a few times. This chain uses TRBV6-6 with TRBJ1-3; no clear D. This CDR3 is 16 amino acids long. Germline V lookup: CDR1 MNHNY, CDR2 SVGAGI (reference sequence). The V and J ends lost 0 bases and 0 bases respectively, with 9 bases between them. The CDR3 protein is CASSYSDPTSGNTIYF. DNA of the CDR3: TGTGCCAGCAGTTACTCGGACCCCACCTCTGGAAACACCATATATTTT.

This clonotype was recorded at least ten times. The junction shows a germline mismatch at one end, possibly a read error. This chain joins TRBV7-2 and TRBJ1-5; D unclear. Germline values: CDR1 SGHTA, CDR2 FQGNSA. This CDR3 is built from 15 residues. The CDR3 region has the DNA TGCGCCAGCAGCTTGGATAGCGGTAGCAATCAGCCCCAGCATTTT. It encodes CASSLDSGSNQPQHF.

The CDR3 spells CSVAGGAGTEAFF. In DNA form, the CDR3 reads TGCAGCGTTGCAGGGGGCGCAGGCACTGAAGCTTTCTTT. The rearrangement joins TRBV29-1 to TRBJ1-1, with 8 bases identical to TRBD1. V shed 4 bases, J shed 4 bases, and the junction held 5 bases outside the gene matches. CDR1 and CDR2 from the germline V gene are SQVTM and ANQGSEA. The CDR3 is 13 residues long.

This clonotype was seen at least ten times. V usage is TRBV12-3 or TRBV12-4 and J usage is TRBJ2-7, with no clear D. The CDR3 sequence is 13 residues long. Trimming stripped 6 bases from V and 6 bases from J, with 15 bases between. The CDR3 DNA follows: TGTGCCAGCAGCCACGGATGGCCGGGCGAGCAGTACTTC. Translating gives CASSHGWPGEQYF.

The chain combines TRBV25-1 with TRBJ1-5; 7 bases align to TRBD1. Germline V gene lookup returns CDR1 MGHDK and CDR2 SYGVNS. The CDR3 totals 16 residues. V shed 4 bases and J 3 bases; nucleotides not matched to a gene: 9. CDR3 in amino acids: CASSVYRQGVNQPQHF. The CDR3 DNA is TGTGCCAGCAGTGTGTACAGACAGGGCGTCAATCAGCCCCAGCATTTT.

This clonotype appeared a single time. The rearrangement links TRBV2 to TRBJ2-2; 9 nucleotides line up with TRBD1. V trimming: 4 bases; J trimming: 4 bases; junction bases outside the gene matches: 4. CDR1 is SNHLY and CDR2 is FYNNEI in the germline V gene. This CDR3 region has 15 residues. The CDR3: CASSVLTGGTGELFF. CDR3 DNA sequence: TGTGCCAGCAGTGTCCTGACAGGGGGCACCGGGGAGCTGTTTTTT.

This sequence joins TRBV29-1 and TRBJ2-3; tentative D call: TRBD2 (5 bases). Deletions cut 4 bases from V and 2 bases from J, with 19 bases between. The V gene's germline CDR1 is SQVTM and CDR2 ANQGSEA. CDR3 length: 16 residues. The DNA for the CDR3 is TGCAGCGTTGTACTCGTTCGGGTCGGGGACACAGATACGCAGTATTTT. Encoded protein: CSVVLVRVGDTDTQYF.

This clonotype was detected ten times or more. V usage is TRBV20-1 and J usage is TRBJ2-7; no reliable D call. V was trimmed by 0 bases and J by 3 bases, leaving 15 bases between them. Germline V gene lookup returns CDR1 DFQATT and CDR2 SNEGSKA (reference sequence). The CDR3 loop spans 15 amino acids. CDR3 residues: CSARDPWPHGYEQYF. The CDR3 region has the DNA TGCAGTGCTAGAGATCCGTGGCCTCATGGCTACGAGCAGTACTTC.

Of note for this clonotype: It is likely a read error, because the conserved phenylalanine at the end of the CDR3 is missing. The DNA is omitted, as the CDR3 cannot be located on it reliably, and the CDR3 follows TCRdb's listing. The chain uses TRBV7-3 and TRBJ2-7; the table's D call TRBD2 went unverified against the DNA. The CDR3 is 10 residues long, counting both termini. Germline CDR1 reads SGHTA; CDR2 reads FQGTGA. The CDR3 region is CASSLRGGEI.

This chain connects TRBV7-9 to TRBJ2-5, with D possibly being TRBD1 (5 bases). Per the germline V gene, CDR1 is SEHNR and CDR2 is FQNEAQ (reference sequence). V shed 5 bases and J shed 5 bases, with 15 bases lying between them. This CDR3 is built from 14 residues. CDR3 in amino acids: CASSAQEIRETQYF. The CDR3 coding sequence is TGTGCCAGCAGCGCACAGGAAATTAGGGAGACCCAGTACTTC.